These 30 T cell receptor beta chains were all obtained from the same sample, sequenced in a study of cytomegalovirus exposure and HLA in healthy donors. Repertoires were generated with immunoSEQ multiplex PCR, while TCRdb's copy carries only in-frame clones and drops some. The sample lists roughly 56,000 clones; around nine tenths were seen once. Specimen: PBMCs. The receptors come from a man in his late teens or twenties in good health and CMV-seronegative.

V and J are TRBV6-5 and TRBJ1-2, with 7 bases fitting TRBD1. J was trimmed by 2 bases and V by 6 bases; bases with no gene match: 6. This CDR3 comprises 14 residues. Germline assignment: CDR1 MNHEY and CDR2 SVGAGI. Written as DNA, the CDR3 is TGTGCCAGCAGCCAACCGGGACAGAACTATGGCTACACCTTC. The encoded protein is CASSQPGQNYGYTF.

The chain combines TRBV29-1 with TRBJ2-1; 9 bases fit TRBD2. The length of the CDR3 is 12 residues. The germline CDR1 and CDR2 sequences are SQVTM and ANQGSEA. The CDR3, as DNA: TGCAGTAGCGGGAGTTCCTACAATGAGCAGTTCTTC. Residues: CSSGSSYNEQFF.

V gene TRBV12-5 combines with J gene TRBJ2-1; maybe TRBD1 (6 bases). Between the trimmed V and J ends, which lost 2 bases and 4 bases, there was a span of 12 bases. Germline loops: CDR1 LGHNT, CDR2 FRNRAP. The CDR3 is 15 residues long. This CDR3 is CASGLTSTGYNEQFF. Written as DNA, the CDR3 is TGTGCTAGTGGTTTGACGTCTACAGGGTACAATGAGCAGTTCTTC.

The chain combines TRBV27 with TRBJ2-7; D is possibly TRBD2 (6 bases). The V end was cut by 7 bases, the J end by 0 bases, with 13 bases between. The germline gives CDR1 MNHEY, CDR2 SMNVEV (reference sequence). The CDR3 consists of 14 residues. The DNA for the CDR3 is TGTGCCAGCAAAGTAGCGGCGAGCTCCTACGAGCAGTACTTC. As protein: CASKVAASSYEQYF.

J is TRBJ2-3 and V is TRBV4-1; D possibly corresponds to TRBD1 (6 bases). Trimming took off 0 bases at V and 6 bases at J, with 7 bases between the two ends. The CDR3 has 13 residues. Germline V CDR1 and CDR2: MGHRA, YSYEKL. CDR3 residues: CASSQDRGDTQYF. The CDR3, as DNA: TGCGCCAGCAGCCAAGATAGGGGGGATACGCAGTATTTT.

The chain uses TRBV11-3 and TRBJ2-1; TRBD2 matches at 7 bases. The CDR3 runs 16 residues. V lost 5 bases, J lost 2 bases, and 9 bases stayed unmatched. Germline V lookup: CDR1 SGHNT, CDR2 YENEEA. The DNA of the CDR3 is TGTGCCAGCAGCCCTCCTGGGCGGGGGACCTACAATGAGCAGTTCTTC. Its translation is CASSPPGRGTYNEQFF.

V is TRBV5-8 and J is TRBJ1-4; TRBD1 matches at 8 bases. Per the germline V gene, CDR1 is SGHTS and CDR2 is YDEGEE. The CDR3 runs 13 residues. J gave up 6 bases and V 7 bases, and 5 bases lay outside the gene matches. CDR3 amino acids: CASADRVDEKLFF. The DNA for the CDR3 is TGTGCCAGCGCGGACAGGGTTGATGAAAAACTGTTTTTT.

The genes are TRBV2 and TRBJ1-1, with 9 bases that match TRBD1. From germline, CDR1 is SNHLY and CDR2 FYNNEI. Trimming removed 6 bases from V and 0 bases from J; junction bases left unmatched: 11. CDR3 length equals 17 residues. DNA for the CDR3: TGTGCCAGCAGGGGGGGACAGGGTATTATTATGAACACTGAAGCTTTCTTT. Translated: CASRGGQGIIMNTEAFF.

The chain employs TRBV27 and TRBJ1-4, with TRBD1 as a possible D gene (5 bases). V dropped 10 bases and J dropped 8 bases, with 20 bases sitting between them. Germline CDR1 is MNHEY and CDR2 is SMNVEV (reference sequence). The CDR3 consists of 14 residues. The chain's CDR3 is CATRAGRVSEKLFF. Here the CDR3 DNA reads TGTGCCACCAGGGCGGGGAGGGTTTCCGAAAAACTGTTTTTT.

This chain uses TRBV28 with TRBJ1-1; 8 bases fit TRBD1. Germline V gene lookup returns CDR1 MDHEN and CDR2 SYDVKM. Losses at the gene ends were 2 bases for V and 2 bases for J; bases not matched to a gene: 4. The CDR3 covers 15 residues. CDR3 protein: CASSLAGGRNTEAFF. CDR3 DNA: TGTGCCAGCAGTTTAGCAGGGGGCAGAAACACTGAAGCTTTCTTT.

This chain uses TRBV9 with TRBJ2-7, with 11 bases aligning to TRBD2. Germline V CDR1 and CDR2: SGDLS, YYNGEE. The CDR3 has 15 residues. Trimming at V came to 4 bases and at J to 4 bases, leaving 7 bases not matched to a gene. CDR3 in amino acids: CASSPTSGSGYEQYF. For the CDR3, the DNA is TGTGCCAGCAGCCCTACTAGCGGGAGTGGGTACGAGCAGTACTTC.

CDR3 nucleotide sequence: TGTGCCAGCAGCTTCCAGCGGGAGAGAGCTAGCACAGATACGCAGTATTTT. Translating it yields CASSFQRERASTDTQYF. The rearrangement links TRBV7-6 to TRBJ2-3; 8 bases agree with TRBD2. This CDR3 is 17 amino acids long. The J segment lost 0 bases and the V segment lost 3 bases, leaving 8 bases of the junction unmatched. CDR1 and CDR2 (germline): SGHVS, FNYEAQ.

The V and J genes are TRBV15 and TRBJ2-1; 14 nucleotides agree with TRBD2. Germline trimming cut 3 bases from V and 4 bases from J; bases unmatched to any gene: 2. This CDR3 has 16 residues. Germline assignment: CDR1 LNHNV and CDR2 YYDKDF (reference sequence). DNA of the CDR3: TGTGCCACCAGCAGGGGGACTAGCGGGAGATACAATGAGCAGTTCTTC. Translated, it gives CATSRGTSGRYNEQFF.

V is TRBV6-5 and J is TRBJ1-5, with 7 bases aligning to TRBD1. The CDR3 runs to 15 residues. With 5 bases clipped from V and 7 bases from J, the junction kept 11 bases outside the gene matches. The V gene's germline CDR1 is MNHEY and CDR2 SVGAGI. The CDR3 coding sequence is TGTGCCAGCAGTCGTCAACAGGGGTTTAACCAGCCCCAGCATTTT. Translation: CASSRQQGFNQPQHF.

CDR3 region: CASSQALLAGGAGELFF. As DNA, the CDR3 is TGCGCCAGCAGCCAAGCCCTCCTAGCGGGAGGTGCCGGGGAGCTGTTTTTT. This chain uses TRBV4-3 with TRBJ2-2; TRBD2 matches at 11 bases. Germline-derived CDR1 and CDR2 are LGHNA and YSLEER. CDR3 size: 17 residues. V trimming: 1 base; J trimming: 6 bases; junction bases outside the gene matches: 7.

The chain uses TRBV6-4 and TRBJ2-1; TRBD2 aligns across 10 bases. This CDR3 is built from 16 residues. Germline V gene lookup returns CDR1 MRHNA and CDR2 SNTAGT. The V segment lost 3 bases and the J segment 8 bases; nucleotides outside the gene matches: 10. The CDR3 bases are TGTGCCAGCAGTGAAGCGGGAGGGTCCCTTGGGGATGAGCAGTTCTTC. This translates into CASSEAGGSLGDEQFF.

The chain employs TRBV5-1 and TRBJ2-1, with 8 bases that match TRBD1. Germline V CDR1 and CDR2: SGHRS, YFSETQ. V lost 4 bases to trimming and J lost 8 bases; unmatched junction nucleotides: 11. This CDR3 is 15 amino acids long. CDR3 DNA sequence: TGCGCCAGCAGCCCTACAATGACAGGGGTCGATGAGCAGTTCTTC. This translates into CASSPTMTGVDEQFF.

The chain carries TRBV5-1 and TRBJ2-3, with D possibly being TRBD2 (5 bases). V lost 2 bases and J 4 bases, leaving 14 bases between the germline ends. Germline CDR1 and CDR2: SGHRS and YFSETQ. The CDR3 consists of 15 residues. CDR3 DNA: TGCGCCAGCAGCTTCGAGGACTCATTCGCAGATACGCAGTATTTT. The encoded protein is CASSFEDSFADTQYF. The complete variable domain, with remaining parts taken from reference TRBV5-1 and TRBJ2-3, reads KAGVTQTPRYLIKTRGQQVTLSCSPISGHRSVSWYQQTPGQGLQFLFEYFSETQRNKGNFPGRFSGRQFSNSRSEMNVSTLELGDSALYLCASSFEDSFADTQYFGPGTRLTVL.

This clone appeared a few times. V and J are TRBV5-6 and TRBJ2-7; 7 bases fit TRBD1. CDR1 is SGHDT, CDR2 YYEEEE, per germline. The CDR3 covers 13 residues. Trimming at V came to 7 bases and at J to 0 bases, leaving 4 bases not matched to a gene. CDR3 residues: CASSGQVSYEQYF. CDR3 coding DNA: TGTGCCAGCTCCGGACAGGTCTCCTACGAGCAGTACTTC.

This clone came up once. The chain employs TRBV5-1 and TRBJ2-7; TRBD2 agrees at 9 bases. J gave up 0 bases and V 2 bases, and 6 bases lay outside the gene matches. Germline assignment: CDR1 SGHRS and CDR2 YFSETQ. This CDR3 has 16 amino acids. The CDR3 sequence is CASSLSLAGLSYEQYF. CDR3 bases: TGCGCCAGCAGCTTATCTCTAGCGGGACTCTCCTACGAGCAGTACTTC. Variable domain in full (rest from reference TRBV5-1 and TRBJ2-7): KAGVTQTPRYLIKTRGQQVTLSCSPISGHRSVSWYQQTPGQGLQFLFEYFSETQRNKGNFPGRFSGRQFSNSRSEMNVSTLELGDSALYLCASSLSLAGLSYEQYFGPGTRLTVT.

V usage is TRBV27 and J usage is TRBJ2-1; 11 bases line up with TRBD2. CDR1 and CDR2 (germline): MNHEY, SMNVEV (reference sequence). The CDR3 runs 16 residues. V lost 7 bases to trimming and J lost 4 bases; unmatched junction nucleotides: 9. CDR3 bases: TGTGCCAGCACTCGCACCGGGACTAGCGGTTACAATGAGCAGTTCTTC. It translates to CASTRTGTSGYNEQFF.

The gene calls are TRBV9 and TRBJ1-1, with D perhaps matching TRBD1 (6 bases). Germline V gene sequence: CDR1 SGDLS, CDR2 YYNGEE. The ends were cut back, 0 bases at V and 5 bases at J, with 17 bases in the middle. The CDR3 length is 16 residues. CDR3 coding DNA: TGTGCCAGCAGCGTAGGGGGAAGGGGGGGTATGACTGAAGCTTTCTTT. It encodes CASSVGGRGGMTEAFF.

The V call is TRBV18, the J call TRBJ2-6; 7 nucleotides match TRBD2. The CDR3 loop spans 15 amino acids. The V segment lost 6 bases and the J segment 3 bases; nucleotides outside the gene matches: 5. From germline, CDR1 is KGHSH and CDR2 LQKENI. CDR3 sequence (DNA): TGTGCCAGCTCGCTCGGGGGGAATGGGGCCAACGTCCTGACTTTC. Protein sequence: CASSLGGNGANVLTF. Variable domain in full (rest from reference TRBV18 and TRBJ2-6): NAGVMQNPRHLVRRRGQEARLRCSPMKGHSHVYWYRQLPEEGLKFMVYLQKENIIDESGMPKERFSAEFPKEGPSILRIQQVVRGDSAAYFCASSLGGNGANVLTFGAGSRLTVL.

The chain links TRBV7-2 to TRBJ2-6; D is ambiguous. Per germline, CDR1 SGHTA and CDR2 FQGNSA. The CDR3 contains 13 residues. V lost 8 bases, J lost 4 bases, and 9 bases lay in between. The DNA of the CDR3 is TGTGCCAGCGGGCTGTCAGGGGCCAACGTCCTGACTTTC. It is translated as CASGLSGANVLTF.

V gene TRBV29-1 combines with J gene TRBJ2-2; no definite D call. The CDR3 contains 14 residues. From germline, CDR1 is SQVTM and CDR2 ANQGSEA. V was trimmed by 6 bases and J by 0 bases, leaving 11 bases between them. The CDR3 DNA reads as TGCAGCGTCTCGTATGTCGCGAACACCGGGGAGCTGTTTTTT. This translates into CSVSYVANTGELFF.

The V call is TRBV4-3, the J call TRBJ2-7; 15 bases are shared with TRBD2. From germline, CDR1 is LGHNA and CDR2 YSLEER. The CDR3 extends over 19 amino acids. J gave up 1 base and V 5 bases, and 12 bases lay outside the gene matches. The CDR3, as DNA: TGCGCCAGCAGCGAAAGACTAGGGACTAGCGGGAGGCGATCCTACGAGCAGTACTTC. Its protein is CASSERLGTSGRRSYEQYF.

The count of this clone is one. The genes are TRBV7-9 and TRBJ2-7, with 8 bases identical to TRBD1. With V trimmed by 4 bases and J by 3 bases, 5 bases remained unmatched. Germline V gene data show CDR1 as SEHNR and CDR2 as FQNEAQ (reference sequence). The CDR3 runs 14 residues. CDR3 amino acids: CASSSRTGSYEQYF. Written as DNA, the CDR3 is TGTGCCAGCAGCTCCCGGACAGGGAGCTACGAGCAGTACTTC.

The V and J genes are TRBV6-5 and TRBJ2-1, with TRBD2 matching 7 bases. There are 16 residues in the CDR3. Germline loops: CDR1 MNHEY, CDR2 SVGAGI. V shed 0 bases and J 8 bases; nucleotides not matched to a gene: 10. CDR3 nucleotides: TGTGCCAGCAGTTACTCGATGGGCGGGAGAGGCGATGAGCAGTTCTTC. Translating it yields CASSYSMGGRGDEQFF.

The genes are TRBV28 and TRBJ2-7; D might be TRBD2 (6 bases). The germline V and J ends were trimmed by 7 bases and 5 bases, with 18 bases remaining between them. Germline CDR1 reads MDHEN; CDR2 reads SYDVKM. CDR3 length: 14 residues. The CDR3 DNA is TGTGCCAGCAAGGTTTTGGCGGGGTACAACGAGCAGTACTTC. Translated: CASKVLAGYNEQYF.

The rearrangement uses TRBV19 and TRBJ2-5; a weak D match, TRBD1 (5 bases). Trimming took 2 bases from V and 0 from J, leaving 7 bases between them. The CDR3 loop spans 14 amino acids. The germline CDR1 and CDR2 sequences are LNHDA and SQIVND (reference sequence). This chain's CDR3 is CASSIQGNQETQYF. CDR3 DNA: TGTGCCAGTAGTATACAGGGTAACCAAGAGACCCAGTACTTC.